This T cell receptor beta chain came from a study of radiation and T cells in renal cell carcinoma. Study conclusions and caveats: No pretreatment tumor biopsies were available for baseline clonotypes.

Sequencing used immunoSEQ multiplex PCR; TCRdb keeps in-frame clones, though not all of them. This table has roughly 130,000 clones, about 88% appearing once. Documented time point: baseline pretreatment blood. Treatment indicated: 15 Gy SBRT to primary tumor, nephrectomy 4 weeks later. Clear cell pathology was present in this patient's renal cell carcinoma. In the case of this clone: What it binds is unknown.

Germline V CDR1 and CDR2: SEHNR, FQNEAQ (reference sequence). The V and J ends lost 4 bases and 0 bases respectively, with 10 bases between them. The length of the CDR3 is 15 residues. The clonotype originates from a woman aged 45-65 years with renal cell carcinoma. This rearrangement joins TRBV7-9 to TRBJ1-5, with D perhaps TRBD1 (6 bases). The sample here was blood, taken from a patient whose treatment included radiotherapy and nephrectomy. The CDR3: CASSWTAYSNQPQHF. The DNA for the CDR3 is TGTGCCAGCAGCTGGACAGCTTATAGCAATCAGCCCCAGCATTTT.